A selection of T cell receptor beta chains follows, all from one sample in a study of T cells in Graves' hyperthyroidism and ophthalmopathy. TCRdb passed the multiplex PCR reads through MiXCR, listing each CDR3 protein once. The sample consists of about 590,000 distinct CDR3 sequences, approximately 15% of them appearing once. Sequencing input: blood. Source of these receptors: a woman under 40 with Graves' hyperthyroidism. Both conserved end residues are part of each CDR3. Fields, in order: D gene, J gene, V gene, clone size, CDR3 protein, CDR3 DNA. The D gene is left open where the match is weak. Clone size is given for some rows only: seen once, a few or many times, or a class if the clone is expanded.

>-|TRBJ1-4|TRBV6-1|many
CASRGYRNFNEKLFF
TGTGCCAGCAGGGGATACCGCAATTTCAATGAAAAACTGTTTTTT
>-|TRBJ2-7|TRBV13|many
CASSFMGTYEQYF
TGTGCCAGCAGCTTCATGGGGACCTACGAGCAGTACTTC
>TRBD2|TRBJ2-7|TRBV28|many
CATLGPSGLYEQYF
TGTGCCACCCTGGGGCCTAGCGGTCTCTACGAGCAGTACTTC
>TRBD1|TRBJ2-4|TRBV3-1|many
CASSPRQGLNGKNIQYF
TGTGCCAGCAGCCCGAGACAGGGGCTAAATGGCAAAAACATTCAGTACTTC
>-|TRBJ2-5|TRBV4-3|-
CASSQVGVGVQETQYF
TGCGCCAGCAGCCAAGTGGGCGTCGGGGTTCAAGAGACCCAGTACTTC
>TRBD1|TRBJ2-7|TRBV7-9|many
CASSLTGPRAFEQYF
TGTGCCAGCAGCTTGACAGGGCCCCGCGCGTTCGAGCAGTACTTC
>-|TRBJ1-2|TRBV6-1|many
CAALGDGYGYTF
TGTGCCGCCCTTGGTGATGGCTATGGCTACACCTTC
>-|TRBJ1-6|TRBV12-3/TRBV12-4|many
CASSLGSGADNSPLHF
TGTGCCAGCAGTTTAGGCTCAGGGGCGGATAATTCACCCCTCCACTTT
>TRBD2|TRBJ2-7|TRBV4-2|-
CASSQRAGSGASYEQYF
TGTGCCAGCAGCCAACGGGCTGGGAGCGGGGCCTCCTACGAGCAGTACTTC
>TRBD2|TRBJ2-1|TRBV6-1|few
CASRIAGGREQFF
TGTGCCAGCAGAATAGCGGGAGGTCGGGAGCAGTTCTTC
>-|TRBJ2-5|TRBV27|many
CASSPRRGQETQYF
TGTGCCAGCAGCCCCAGACGGGGACAAGAGACCCAGTACTTC
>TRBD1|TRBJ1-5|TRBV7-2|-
CASSPTGGNSNQPQHF
TGTGCCAGCAGCCCGACAGGGGGGAATAGCAATCAGCCCCAGCATTTT
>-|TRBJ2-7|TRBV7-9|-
CASSLINPAGSPYEQYF
TGTGCCAGCAGCTTAATCAACCCGGCAGGTTCCCCCTACGAGCAGTACTTC
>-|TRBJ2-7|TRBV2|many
CASSVPGGYEQYF
TGTGCCAGCAGTGTTCCTGGGGGCTACGAGCAGTACTTC
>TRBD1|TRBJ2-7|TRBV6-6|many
CASSYSQGAYEQYF
TGTGCCAGCAGTTACTCCCAGGGGGCATACGAGCAGTACTTC
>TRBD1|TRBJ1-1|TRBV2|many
CASSTTGGNTEAFF
TGTGCCAGCAGTACGACAGGGGGGAACACTGAAGCTTTCTTT
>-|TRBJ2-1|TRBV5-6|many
CASSRGTAVEQFF
TGTGCCAGCAGCCGCGGGACGGCCGTCGAGCAGTTCTTC
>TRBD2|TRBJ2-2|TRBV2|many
CASTGGGSNTGELFF
TGTGCCAGCACCGGGGGGGGGTCGAACACCGGGGAGCTGTTTTTT
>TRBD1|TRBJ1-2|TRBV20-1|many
CSARVKGQGRAGYTF
TGCAGTGCTAGAGTAAAAGGACAGGGGCGGGCCGGCTACACCTTC
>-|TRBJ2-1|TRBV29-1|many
CSVEIARAYNEQFF
TGCAGCGTTGAAATAGCGCGGGCCTACAATGAGCAGTTCTTC
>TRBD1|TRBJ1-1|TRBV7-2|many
CASSFDRGNTEAFF
TGTGCCAGCAGCTTCGACAGGGGGAACACTGAAGCTTTCTTT
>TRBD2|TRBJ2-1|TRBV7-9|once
CASSVSSGRANEQFF
TGTGCCAGCAGCGTATCTAGCGGGAGGGCTAATGAGCAGTTCTTC
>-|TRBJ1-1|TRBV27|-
CASSSTRASAFF
TGTGCCAGCAGTTCAACCCGCGCAAGCGCTTTCTTT
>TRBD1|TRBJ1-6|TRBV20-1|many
CSVQRTGRNSPLHF
TGCAGTGTTCAGAGGACAGGGAGGAATTCACCCCTCCACTTT
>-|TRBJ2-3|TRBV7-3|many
CASSLSSDRTDTQYF
TGTGCCAGCAGCTTATCATCGGACCGCACAGATACGCAGTATTTT
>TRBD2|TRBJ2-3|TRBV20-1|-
CSARAATWASGSTDTQYF
TGCAGTGCTAGAGCCGCAACCTGGGCTAGCGGGAGCACAGATACGCAGTATTTT
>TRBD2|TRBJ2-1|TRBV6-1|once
CASSTLPGLAHLRDEQFF
TGTGCCAGCAGTACCCTGCCGGGACTAGCACACCTAAGGGATGAGCAGTTCTTC
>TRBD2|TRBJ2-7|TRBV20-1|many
CSAIPRLAGGYEQYF
TGCAGTGCCATACCAAGACTAGCGGGAGGGTACGAGCAGTACTTC
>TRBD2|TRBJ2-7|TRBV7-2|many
CASSPRASGLTYEQYF
TGTGCCAGCAGCCCCCGGGCTAGCGGGCTTACCTACGAGCAGTACTTC
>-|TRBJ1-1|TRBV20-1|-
CSARDPMENTEAFF
TGCAGTGCTAGAGACCCGATGGAGAACACTGAAGCTTTCTTT
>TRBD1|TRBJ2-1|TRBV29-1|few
CSVELGQNNEQFF
TGCAGCGTTGAACTGGGACAGAACAATGAGCAGTTCTTC
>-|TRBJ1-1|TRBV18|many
CASSPRQDANTEAFF
TGTGCCAGCTCACCGCGACAGGATGCGAACACTGAAGCTTTCTTT
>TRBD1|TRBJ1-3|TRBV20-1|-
CSARDPGGSNTIYF
TGCAGTGCTAGAGATCCAGGGGGCTCGAACACCATATATTTT